This TCR beta chain came from a study of blood T cell repertoires in COVID-19. Study-level information: There were acute and convalescent COVID-19 samples, and they came from the United States, Italy and Spain. From T cells, B-cell-depleted T cells, or PBMCs came the material, which was cDNA or gDNA.

Original data processing: Amplified reference gene primers provided the basis for estimating nucleated cell counts. Sequencing was performed with immunoSEQ multiplex PCR; in TCRdb, only in-frame clones are kept and a portion is missing. That table is the source of V, J and clone size, and D and trimming were worked out from the DNA. This table holds about 120,000 clones, around 76% found once. J lost 7 bases, V lost 4 bases, and 5 bases had no gene match. The CDR3 has 13 residues. Per germline, CDR1 MNHNY and CDR2 SVGAGI (reference sequence). Sequencing input: peripheral blood. This sequence was found in a woman older than 75 with acute or convalescent COVID-19. The chain combines TRBV6-6 with TRBJ2-7; 9 nucleotides line up with TRBD2. The CDR3 bases are TGTGCCAGCAGTTCTAGCGGGGTGGGGGAGCAGTACTTC. Residues: CASSSSGVGEQYF.